This TCR beta chain was captured in a study of blood T cell repertoires in COVID-19. Study-wide background: Samples came from the United States, Italy and Spain, spanning acute and convalescent COVID-19. In each case, the material was cDNA or gDNA derived from T cells, B-cell-depleted T cells, or PBMCs.

Authors' processing steps: Amplification of reference gene primers was used by the study to estimate nucleated cell counts. This table comes from immunoSEQ multiplex PCR, and its TCRdb copy is limited to in-frame clones, with some not included. V and J calls and clone size follow that table, whereas D and trimming were derived from the DNA. Of about 150,000 clones detected, about 83% appear once; the ten largest clones hold roughly 2%. CDR3 length equals 12 residues. CDR1 is LNHDA, CDR2 SQIVND, per germline (reference sequence). Trimming removed 8 bases from V and 1 base from J, with 8 bases in between.

The rearrangement joins TRBV19 to TRBJ1-1; D is uncertain. Material: peripheral blood. The source of this sequence is an elderly woman with acute or convalescent COVID-19. The CDR3, as DNA: TGTGCCAGTGTAGCACAGAACACTGAAGCTTTCTTT. This gives the protein CASVAQNTEAFF.